The entry below describes one T cell receptor beta chain. The data stem from a study of T cell responses to AZD1222 COVID-19 vaccine. Sequencing was performed with immunoSEQ multiplex PCR; in TCRdb, only in-frame clones are kept and a portion is missing. The profile shows 100,000 to 150,000 clones, 92% of them singletons. Sequencing used peripheral blood, obtained 28 days after the second AZD1222 dose. This sequence originates from an adult who received the AZD1222 COVID-19 vaccine.

CDR3 region: CATSRPPGLAGTGEQFF. DNA for the CDR3: TGTGCCACCAGCAGACCCCCGGGACTAGCGGGAACGGGGGAGCAGTTCTTC. This chain uses TRBV15 with TRBJ2-1; 13 bases are shared with TRBD2. Germline V lookup: CDR1 LNHNV, CDR2 YYDKDF (reference sequence). CDR3 length: 17 amino acids. Trimming at V came to 2 bases and at J to 10 bases, leaving 11 bases not matched to a gene.